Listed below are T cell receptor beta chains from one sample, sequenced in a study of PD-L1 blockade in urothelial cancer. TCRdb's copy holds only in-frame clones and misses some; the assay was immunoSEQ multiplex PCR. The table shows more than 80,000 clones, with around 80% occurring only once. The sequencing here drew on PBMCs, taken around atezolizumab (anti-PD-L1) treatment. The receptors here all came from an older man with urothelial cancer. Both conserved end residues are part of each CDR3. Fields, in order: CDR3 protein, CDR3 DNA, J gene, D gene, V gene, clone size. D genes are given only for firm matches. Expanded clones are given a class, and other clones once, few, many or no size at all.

CASSDLAGAIADTQYF	TGTGCCAGCAGCGACCTAGCGGGAGCCATTGCAGATACGCAGTATTTT	TRBJ2-3	TRBD2	TRBV11-2	.
CASSPTAVHFSGNTIYF	TGTGCCAGCAGCCCCACGGCGGTGCATTTCTCTGGAAACACCATATATTTT	TRBJ1-3	.	TRBV9	.
CASRVQDRGWTEAFF	TGTGCCAGTAGAGTTCAAGACAGGGGTTGGACTGAAGCTTTCTTT	TRBJ1-1	TRBD1	TRBV19	.
CASSPGGGQGDTQYF	TGTGCCAGCAGCCCCGGGGGGGGGCAAGGAGATACGCAGTATTTT	TRBJ2-3	TRBD2	TRBV5-4	.
CASSFAGGGYTF	TGTGCCAGCAGCTTCGCCGGGGGGGGCTACACCTTC	TRBJ1-2	.	TRBV7-9	.
CASSIGVSGRANEQFF	TGTGCCAGCAGCATCGGGGTTAGCGGGAGGGCCAATGAGCAGTTCTTC	TRBJ2-1	TRBD2	TRBV7-2	.
CASSPQGDSAMLFF	TGTGCCAGCAGTCCCCAGGGTGACAGTGCGATGTTGTTTTTT	TRBJ1-4	.	TRBV27	.
CASSLTRNTGELFF	TGTGCCAGCAGTTTAACTCGGAACACCGGGGAGCTGTTTTTT	TRBJ2-2	.	TRBV27	few
CASSPSWGGETF	TGTGCCAGCAGCCCCTCCTGGGGAGGGGAGACCTTC	TRBJ1-2	.	TRBV7-9	.
CASSRGARDETQYF	TGTGCCAGCAGCCGGGGGGCCAGGGATGAGACCCAGTACTTC	TRBJ2-5	.	TRBV11-3	.
CSARRLETQYF	TGCAGTGCCAGGAGGCTAGAGACCCAGTACTTC	TRBJ2-5	.	TRBV20-1	.
CASSHGGGASEAFF	TGTGCCAGCAGCCACGGGGGGGGCGCATCTGAAGCTTTCTTT	TRBJ1-1	.	TRBV5-5	many
CASSLGGQGFTDTQYF	TGCGCCAGCAGCTTGGGGGGACAGGGGTTCACAGATACGCAGTATTTT	TRBJ2-3	TRBD1	TRBV5-1	.
CASRPLDRDYQPQHF	TGTGCCAGCAGACCCCTAGACAGGGACTATCAGCCCCAGCATTTT	TRBJ1-5	TRBD1	TRBV6-5	once
CASSEGGSEAFF	TGTGCCAGCAGTGAGGGCGGGAGTGAAGCTTTCTTT	TRBJ1-1	.	TRBV2	.
CASSPGTSGRRGYEQYF	TGTGCCAGCTCACCTGGGACTAGCGGGAGGCGAGGCTACGAGCAGTACTTC	TRBJ2-7	TRBD2	TRBV18	.
CASSPQGLNYGYTF	TGTGCCAGCAGCCCCCAGGGACTTAACTATGGCTACACCTTC	TRBJ1-2	.	TRBV7-2	once
CASSLRSGGAGTDTQYF	TGTGCCAGCAGCCTCCGGAGCGGGGGGGCTGGGACAGATACGCAGTATTTT	TRBJ2-3	TRBD2	TRBV5-4	.
CASSPNRGRTYEQYF	TGTGCCAGCAGCCCTAACAGGGGGCGCACCTACGAGCAGTACTTC	TRBJ2-7	TRBD1	TRBV7-6	.
CSVSGQGGTGELFF	TGCAGCGTTTCTGGACAGGGAGGGACCGGGGAGCTGTTTTTT	TRBJ2-2	.	TRBV29-1	.
CASRFGMNTEAFF	TGCGCCAGTCGCTTTGGCATGAACACTGAAGCTTTCTTT	TRBJ1-1	.	TRBV5-1	.
CASSLGSSGNTGELFF	TGTGCCAGCAGCTTAGGGAGTAGCGGGAACACCGGGGAGCTGTTTTTT	TRBJ2-2	.	TRBV7-2	once
CASSRVAGDNTGELFF	TGTGCCAGCTCACGGGTAGCGGGGGACAACACCGGGGAGCTGTTTTTT	TRBJ2-2	TRBD2	TRBV18	once
CASSVNTDTQYF	TGTGCCAGCAGCGTCAACACAGATACGCAGTATTTT	TRBJ2-3	.	TRBV11-2	.
CASSIGARAGETQYF	TGTGCCAGTAGTATAGGGGCCCGGGCGGGAGAGACCCAGTACTTC	TRBJ2-5	.	TRBV19	.
CASSLRTGNHYEQYF	TGTGCCAGCAGCTTACGGACAGGGAACCACTACGAGCAGTACTTC	TRBJ2-7	TRBD1	TRBV5-8	.
CASSIHNNEQFF	TGTGCCAGCAGCATACACAACAATGAGCAGTTCTTC	TRBJ2-1	.	TRBV7-3	.
CASKPSGFTDTQYF	TGCGCCAGCAAACCGAGCGGCTTCACAGATACGCAGTATTTT	TRBJ2-3	.	TRBV5-1	.
CASSSGKDRAGTDTQYF	TGTGCCAGCAGCTCGGGAAAAGACAGGGCTGGGACAGATACGCAGTATTTT	TRBJ2-3	TRBD1	TRBV5-6	few
CASGSRQGFSMNTEAFF	TGCGCCAGCGGATCGAGGCAGGGGTTTTCTATGAACACTGAAGCTTTCTTT	TRBJ1-1	.	TRBV5-1	once
CATLLGGGSTDTQYF	TGTGCCACCCTTCTTGGCGGGGGTAGCACAGATACGCAGTATTTT	TRBJ2-3	TRBD2	TRBV15	.
CASSLYASGGSDTQYF	TGTGCCAGCAGCTTATATGCTAGCGGGGGTTCAGATACGCAGTATTTT	TRBJ2-3	TRBD2	TRBV11-2	.
CAWSLDRVGGNTIYF	TGTGCCTGGAGCCTAGACAGGGTGGGCGGAAACACCATATATTTT	TRBJ1-3	TRBD1	TRBV30	.
CASSLDAGTSGGEQFF	TGCGCCAGCAGCTTGGACGCCGGGACTAGCGGGGGAGAGCAGTTCTTC	TRBJ2-1	TRBD2	TRBV5-1	.
CASSLDPGAPDEQYF	TGCGCCAGCAGCTTGGATCCCGGAGCCCCCGACGAGCAGTACTTC	TRBJ2-7	.	TRBV5-1	.
CASSQGAGRNTEAFF	TGCGCCAGCAGCCAAGGTGCGGGACGGAACACTGAAGCTTTCTTT	TRBJ1-1	.	TRBV4-1	.
CASSSGTGVFYEQYF	TGTGCCAGCAGTAGTGGGACAGGGGTTTTTTACGAGCAGTACTTC	TRBJ2-7	TRBD1	TRBV27	.
CASSLTAGGSGGAWETQYF	TGTGCCAGCAGCTTAACGGCAGGGGGGAGCGGGGGGGCCTGGGAGACCCAGTACTTC	TRBJ2-5	TRBD2	TRBV7-3	.
CASSPPTGDYNEQFF	TGTGCCAGCTCACCACCGACAGGGGATTACAATGAGCAGTTCTTC	TRBJ2-1	TRBD1	TRBV18	.
CASSESGSNTGELFF	TGTGCCAGCAGTGAAAGCGGGTCGAACACCGGGGAGCTGTTTTTT	TRBJ2-2	.	TRBV2	.
CASSLSGQDPYEQYF	TGTGCCAGCAGTTTATCGGGGCAGGACCCCTACGAGCAGTACTTC	TRBJ2-7	.	TRBV27	.
CASSDILSTEAFF	TGTGCCAGCAGCGACATCCTAAGCACTGAAGCTTTCTTT	TRBJ1-1	.	TRBV5-6	once
CASTVSRNNEQFF	TGTGCCAGCACCGTATCGAGGAACAATGAGCAGTTCTTC	TRBJ2-1	.	TRBV2	.
CASSSERLDSEETQYF	TGTGCCAGCAGCTCGGAACGCTTGGACAGCGAAGAGACCCAGTACTTC	TRBJ2-5	.	TRBV5-4	once
CASSPFTDRNTEAFF	TGTGCCAGCTCACCCTTTACGGACAGGAACACTGAAGCTTTCTTT	TRBJ1-1	.	TRBV18	.
CASSRRPGNSPLHF	TGCGCCAGCAGCCGAAGGCCGGGAAATTCACCCCTCCACTTT	TRBJ1-6	.	TRBV5-1	.
CASSPRGGLGETQYF	TGTGCCAGTAGTCCCCGGGGGGGTCTCGGGGAGACCCAGTACTTC	TRBJ2-5	TRBD2	TRBV19	.
CATSREPGTGAEKLFF	TGTGCCACCAGCAGAGAACCCGGGACAGGGGCTGAAAAACTGTTTTTT	TRBJ1-4	TRBD1	TRBV15	.
CASSLRSTGNTEAFF	TGTGCCAGCAGCTTGAGATCGACAGGGAACACTGAAGCTTTCTTT	TRBJ1-1	.	TRBV5-6	.
CASRLGTGGIYGYTF	TGTGCCAGCAGGCTTGGGACAGGGGGGATCTATGGCTACACCTTC	TRBJ1-2	TRBD1	TRBV7-9	.